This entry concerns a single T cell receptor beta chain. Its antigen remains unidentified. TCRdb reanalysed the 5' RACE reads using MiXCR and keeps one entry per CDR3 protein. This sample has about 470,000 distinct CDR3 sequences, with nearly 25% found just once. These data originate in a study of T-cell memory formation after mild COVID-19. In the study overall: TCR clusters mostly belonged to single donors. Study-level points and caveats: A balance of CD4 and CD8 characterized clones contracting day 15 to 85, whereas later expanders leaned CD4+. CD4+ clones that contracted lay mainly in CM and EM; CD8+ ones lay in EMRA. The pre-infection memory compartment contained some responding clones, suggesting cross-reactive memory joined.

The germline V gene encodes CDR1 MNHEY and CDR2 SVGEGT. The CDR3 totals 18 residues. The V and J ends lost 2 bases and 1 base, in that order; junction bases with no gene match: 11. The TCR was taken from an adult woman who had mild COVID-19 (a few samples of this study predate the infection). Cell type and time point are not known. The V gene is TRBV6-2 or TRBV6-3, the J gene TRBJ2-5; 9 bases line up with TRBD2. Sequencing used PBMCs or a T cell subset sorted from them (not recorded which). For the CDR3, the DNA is TGTGCCAGCAGTTACCCCCTAGGGGGAGCGGGAGGCCAAGAGACCCAGTACTTC. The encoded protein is CASSYPLGGAGGQETQYF.